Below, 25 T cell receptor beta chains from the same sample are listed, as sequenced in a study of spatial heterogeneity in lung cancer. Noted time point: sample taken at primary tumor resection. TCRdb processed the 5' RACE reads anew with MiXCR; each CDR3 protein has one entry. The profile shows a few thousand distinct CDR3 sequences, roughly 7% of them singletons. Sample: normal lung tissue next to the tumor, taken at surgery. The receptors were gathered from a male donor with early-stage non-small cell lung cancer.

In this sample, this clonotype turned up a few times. The CDR3 bases are TGTGCCAGCAGCGTAGGACTAGGTTTTAGTTCAGATACGCAGTATTTT. This gives the protein CASSVGLGFSSDTQYF. The rearrangement links TRBV9 to TRBJ2-3; D possibly corresponds to TRBD2 (6 bases). This CDR3 comprises 16 residues. Trimming pared 0 bases from V and 4 bases from J, leaving 15 bases between. CDR1 is SGDLS and CDR2 is YYNGEE in the germline V gene.

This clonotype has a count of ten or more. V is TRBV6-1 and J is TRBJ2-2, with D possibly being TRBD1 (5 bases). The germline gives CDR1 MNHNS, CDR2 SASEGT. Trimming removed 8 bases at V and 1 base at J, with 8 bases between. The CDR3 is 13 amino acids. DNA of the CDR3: TGTGCCAGCGATAGGGGGAACACCGGGGAGCTGTTTTTT. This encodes CASDRGNTGELFF.

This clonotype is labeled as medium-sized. The CDR3 is CASSLGQSGGGEETQYF. As DNA, the CDR3 is TGTGCCAGCAGCTTGGGACAGTCCGGGGGAGGAGAAGAGACCCAGTACTTC. The chain combines TRBV11-3 with TRBJ2-5, with D possibly matching TRBD1 (7 bases). The length of the CDR3 is 17 residues. V was clipped by 3 bases and J by 3 bases, with 20 bases between them. Germline CDR1 is SGHNT and CDR2 is YENEEA. Drawing the rest from reference TRBV11-3 and TRBJ2-5, the complete variable domain is EAGVVQSPRYKIIEKKQPVAFWCNPISGHNTLYWYLQNLGQGPELLIRYENEEAVDDSQLPKDRFSAERLKGVDSTLKIQPAELGDSAVYLCASSLGQSGGGEETQYFGPGTRLLVL.

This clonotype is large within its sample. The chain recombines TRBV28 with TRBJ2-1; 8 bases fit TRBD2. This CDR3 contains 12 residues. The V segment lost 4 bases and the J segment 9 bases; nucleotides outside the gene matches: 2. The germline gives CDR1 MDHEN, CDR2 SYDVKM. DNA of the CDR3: TGTGCCAGCAGTTGGGCGGGGGGTGAGCAGTTCTTC. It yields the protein CASSWAGGEQFF. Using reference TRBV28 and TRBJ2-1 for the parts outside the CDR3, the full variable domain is DVKVTQSSRYLVKRTGEKVFLECVQDMDHENMFWYRQDPGLGLRLIYFSYDVKMKEKGDIPEGYSVSREKKERFSLILESASTNQTSMYLCASSWAGGEQFFGPGTRLTVL.

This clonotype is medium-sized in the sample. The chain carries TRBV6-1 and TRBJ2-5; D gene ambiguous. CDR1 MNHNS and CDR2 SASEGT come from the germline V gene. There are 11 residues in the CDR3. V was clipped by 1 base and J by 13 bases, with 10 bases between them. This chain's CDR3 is CASSEGSRPYF. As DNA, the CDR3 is TGTGCCAGCAGTGAAGGTAGCCGTCCGTACTTC.

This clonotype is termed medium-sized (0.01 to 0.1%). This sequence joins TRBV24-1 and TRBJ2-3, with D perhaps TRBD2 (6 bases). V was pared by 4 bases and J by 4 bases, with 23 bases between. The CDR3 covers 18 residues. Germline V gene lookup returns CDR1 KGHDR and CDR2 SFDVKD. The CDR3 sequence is CATSDPDGTEGRSDTQYF. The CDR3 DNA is TGTGCCACCAGTGACCCTGATGGGACGGAGGGGAGGTCAGATACGCAGTATTTT.

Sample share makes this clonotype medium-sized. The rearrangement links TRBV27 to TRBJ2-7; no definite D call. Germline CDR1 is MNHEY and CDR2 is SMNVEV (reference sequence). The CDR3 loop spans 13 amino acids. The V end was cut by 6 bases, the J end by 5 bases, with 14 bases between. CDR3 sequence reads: CASSLGPTHEQYF. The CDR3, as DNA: TGTGCCAGCAGCCTAGGACCCACGCACGAGCAGTACTTC.

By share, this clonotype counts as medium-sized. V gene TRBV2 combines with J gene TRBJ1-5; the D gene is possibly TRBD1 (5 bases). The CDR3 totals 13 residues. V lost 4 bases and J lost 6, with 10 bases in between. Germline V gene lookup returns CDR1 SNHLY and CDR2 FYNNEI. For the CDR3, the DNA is TGTGCCAGCAGTGCCGACAGTTCTCAGCCCCAGCATTTT. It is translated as CASSADSSQPQHF. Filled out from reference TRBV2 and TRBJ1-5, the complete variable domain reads EPEVTQTPSHQVTQMGQEVILRCVPISNHLYFYWYRQILGQKVEFLVSFYNNEISEKSEIFDDQFSVERPDGSNFTLKIRSTKLEDSAMYFCASSADSSQPQHFGDGTRLSIL.

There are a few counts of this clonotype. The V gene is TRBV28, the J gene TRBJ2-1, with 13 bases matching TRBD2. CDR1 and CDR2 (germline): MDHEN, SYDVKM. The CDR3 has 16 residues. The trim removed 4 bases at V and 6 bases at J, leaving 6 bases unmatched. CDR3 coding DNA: TGTGCCAGCAGTTCCAGACTAGCGGGGGGCAGCAATGAGCAGTTCTTC. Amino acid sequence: CASSSRLAGGSNEQFF. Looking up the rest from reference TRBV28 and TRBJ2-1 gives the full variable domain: DVKVTQSSRYLVKRTGEKVFLECVQDMDHENMFWYRQDPGLGLRLIYFSYDVKMKEKGDIPEGYSVSREKKERFSLILESASTNQTSMYLCASSSRLAGGSNEQFFGPGTRLTVL.

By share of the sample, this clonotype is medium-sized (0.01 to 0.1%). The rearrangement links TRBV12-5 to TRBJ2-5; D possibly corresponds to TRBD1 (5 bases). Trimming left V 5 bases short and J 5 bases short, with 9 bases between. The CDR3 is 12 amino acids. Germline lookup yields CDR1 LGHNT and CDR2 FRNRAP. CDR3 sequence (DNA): TGTGCTAGTGGTAAATCAGGGGAGACCCAGTACTTC. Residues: CASGKSGETQYF.

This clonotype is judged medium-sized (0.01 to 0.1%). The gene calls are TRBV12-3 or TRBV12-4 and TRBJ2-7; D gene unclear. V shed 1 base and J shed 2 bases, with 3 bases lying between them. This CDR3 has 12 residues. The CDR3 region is CASSLGAYEQYF. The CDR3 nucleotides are TGTGCCAGCAGTTTAGGGGCCTACGAGCAGTACTTC.

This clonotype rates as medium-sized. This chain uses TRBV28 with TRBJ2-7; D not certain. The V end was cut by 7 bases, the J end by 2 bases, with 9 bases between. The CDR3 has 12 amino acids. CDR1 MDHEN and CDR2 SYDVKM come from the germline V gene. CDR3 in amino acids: CASNARAYEQYF. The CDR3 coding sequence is TGTGCCAGCAACGCGCGAGCCTACGAGCAGTACTTC.

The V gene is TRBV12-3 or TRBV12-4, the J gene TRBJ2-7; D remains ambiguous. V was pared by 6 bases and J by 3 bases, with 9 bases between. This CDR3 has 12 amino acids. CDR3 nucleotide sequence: TGTGCCAGCAGCCAGTCCAACTACGAGCAGTACTTC. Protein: CASSQSNYEQYF.

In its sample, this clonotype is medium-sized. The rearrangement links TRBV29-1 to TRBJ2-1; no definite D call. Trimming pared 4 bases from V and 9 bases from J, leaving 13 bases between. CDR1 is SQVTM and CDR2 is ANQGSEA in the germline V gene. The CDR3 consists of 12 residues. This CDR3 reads CSVGVAAFEQFF. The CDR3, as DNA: TGCAGCGTTGGGGTGGCGGCCTTTGAGCAGTTCTTC.

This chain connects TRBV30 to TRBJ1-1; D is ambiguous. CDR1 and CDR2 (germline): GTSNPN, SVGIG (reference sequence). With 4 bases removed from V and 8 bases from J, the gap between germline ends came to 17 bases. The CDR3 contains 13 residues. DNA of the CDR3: TGTGCCTGGATTTCAGCAGACCGACTAGAAGCTTTCTTT. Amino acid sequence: CAWISADRLEAFF.

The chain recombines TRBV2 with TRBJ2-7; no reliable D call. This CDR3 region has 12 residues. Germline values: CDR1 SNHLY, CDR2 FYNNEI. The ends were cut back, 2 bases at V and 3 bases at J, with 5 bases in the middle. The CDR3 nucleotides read TGTGCCAGCAGTGAAAACCGCTACGAGCAGTACTTC. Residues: CASSENRYEQYF. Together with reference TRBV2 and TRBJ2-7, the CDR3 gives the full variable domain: EPEVTQTPSHQVTQMGQEVILRCVPISNHLYFYWYRQILGQKVEFLVSFYNNEISEKSEIFDDQFSVERPDGSNFTLKIRSTKLEDSAMYFCASSENRYEQYFGPGTRLTVT.

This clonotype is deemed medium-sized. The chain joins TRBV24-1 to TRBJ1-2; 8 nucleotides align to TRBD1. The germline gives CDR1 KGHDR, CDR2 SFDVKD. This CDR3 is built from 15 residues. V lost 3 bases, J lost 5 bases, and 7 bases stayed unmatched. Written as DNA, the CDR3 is TGTGCCACCAGTGATCCCGGGACAGGTTTTTATGGCTACACCTTC. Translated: CATSDPGTGFYGYTF.

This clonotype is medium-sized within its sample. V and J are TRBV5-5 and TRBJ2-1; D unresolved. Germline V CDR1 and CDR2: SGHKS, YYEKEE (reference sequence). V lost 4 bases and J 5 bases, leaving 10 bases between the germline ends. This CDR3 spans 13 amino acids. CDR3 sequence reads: CASSPHDDNEQFF. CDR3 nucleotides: TGTGCCAGCAGCCCTCACGACGACAATGAGCAGTTCTTC.

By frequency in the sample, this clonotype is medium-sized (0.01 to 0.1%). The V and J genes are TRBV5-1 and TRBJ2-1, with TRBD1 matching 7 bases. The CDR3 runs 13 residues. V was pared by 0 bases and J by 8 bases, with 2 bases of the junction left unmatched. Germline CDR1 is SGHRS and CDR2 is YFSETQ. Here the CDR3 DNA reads TGCGCCAGCAGCTTGGGCCAGGGGGATGAGCAGTTCTTC. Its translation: CASSLGQGDEQFF.

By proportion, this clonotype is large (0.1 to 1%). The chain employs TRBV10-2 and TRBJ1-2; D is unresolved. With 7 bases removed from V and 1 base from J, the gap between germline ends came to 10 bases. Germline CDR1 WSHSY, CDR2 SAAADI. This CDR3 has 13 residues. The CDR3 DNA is TGCGCCAGCACGTTGAGCGTTAACTATGGCTACACCTTC. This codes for CASTLSVNYGYTF.

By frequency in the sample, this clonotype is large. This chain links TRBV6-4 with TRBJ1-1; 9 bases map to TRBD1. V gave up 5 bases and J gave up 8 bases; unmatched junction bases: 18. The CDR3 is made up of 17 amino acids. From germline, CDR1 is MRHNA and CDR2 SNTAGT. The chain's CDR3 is CASSPGTGNFRPDEAFF. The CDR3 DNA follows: TGTGCCAGCAGTCCCGGGACAGGGAATTTCAGGCCTGACGAAGCTTTCTTT.

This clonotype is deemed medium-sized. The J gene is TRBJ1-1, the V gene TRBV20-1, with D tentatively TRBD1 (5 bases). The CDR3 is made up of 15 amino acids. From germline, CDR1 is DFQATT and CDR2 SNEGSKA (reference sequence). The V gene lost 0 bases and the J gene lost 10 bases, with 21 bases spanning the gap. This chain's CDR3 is CSARDAVDGQGRAFF. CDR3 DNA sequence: TGCAGTGCTAGAGACGCCGTGGACGGGCAGGGTAGAGCTTTCTTT.

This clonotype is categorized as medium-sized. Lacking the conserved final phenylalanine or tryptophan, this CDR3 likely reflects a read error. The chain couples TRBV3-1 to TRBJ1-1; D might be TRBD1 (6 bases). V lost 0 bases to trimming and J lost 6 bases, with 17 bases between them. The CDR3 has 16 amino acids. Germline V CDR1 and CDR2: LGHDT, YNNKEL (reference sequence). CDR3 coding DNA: TGTGCCAGCAGCCAAGAGGTAACAGGGCGGTTTTCTGAAGCTTTCCTT. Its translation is CASSQEVTGRFSEAFL.

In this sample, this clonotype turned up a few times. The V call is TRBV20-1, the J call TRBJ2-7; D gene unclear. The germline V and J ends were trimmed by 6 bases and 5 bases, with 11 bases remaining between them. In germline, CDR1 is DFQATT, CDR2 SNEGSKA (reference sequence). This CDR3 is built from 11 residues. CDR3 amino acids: CSAPGPHEQYF. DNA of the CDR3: TGCAGTGCCCCCGGGCCTCACGAGCAGTACTTC.

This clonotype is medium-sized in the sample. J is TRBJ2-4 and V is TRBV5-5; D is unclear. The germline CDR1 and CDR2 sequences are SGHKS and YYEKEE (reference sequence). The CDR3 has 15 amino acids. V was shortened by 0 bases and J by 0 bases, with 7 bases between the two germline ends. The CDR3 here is CASSLGQIAKNIQYF. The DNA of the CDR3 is TGTGCCAGCAGCTTGGGGCAGATAGCCAAAAACATTCAGTACTTC.